This TCR beta chain comes out of a study of blood T cells in healthy people across ages. This clonotype was detected only a few times. The target antigen is unknown. Findings and caveats of the study: Compared with aged donors, long-lived donors showed fewer expanded clones, suggesting selection. Older age coincided with a roughly linear decline in TCR beta diversity per million T cells.

Germline assignment: CDR1 SGHRS and CDR2 YFSETQ. Trimming removed 0 bases from V and 6 bases from J; junction bases left unmatched: 5. CDR3 size: 17 residues. A second roughly 6 to 11 cycle PCR used barcoded and J-beta primers. Each cDNA molecule was tagged by a template-switch adaptor with 12 random nucleotides. TCRdb re-analysed the 5' RACE reads in MiXCR, keeping a single row per CDR3 protein. Of more than 550,000 distinct CDR3 sequences in the sample, about 20% were seen once. Source material: blood. The chain is built from TRBV5-1 and TRBJ2-1, with 14 bases that match TRBD2. The origin of this receptor is a man aged 65 to 79 in good health. This CDR3 reads CASSLGGLAGGFNEQFF. CDR3 nucleotide sequence: TGCGCCAGCAGCTTGGGTGGACTAGCGGGGGGTTTCAATGAGCAGTTCTTC.